This passage covers 12 T cell receptor beta chains from one sample sequenced in a study of Tregs in tolerant kidney transplant recipients. CFSE-labeled recipient PBMCs were cultured approximately 6 days with irradiated graft donor PBMCs, then FACS-sorted. Libraries were prepared by immunoSEQ multiplex PCR; TCRdb keeps only in-frame clonotypes and omits some of them. The sample is made up of roughly 2,000 clones, and the top ten hold about 5.7% of it. Their antigens are not known. The specimen comprised CD8+ T cells from blood cultured with allogeneic cells, sampled before the transplant. The receptors shown here come from a human patient who received a combined kidney and bone marrow transplant.

This clone counts as large by frequency. The read comes to an end 3 residues before the CDR3 does, leaving the germline J gene to fill in the end. The rearrangement joins TRBV2 to TRBJ1-1; no definite D call. The CDR3 loop spans 15 amino acids. Germline assignment: CDR1 SNHLY and CDR2 FYNNEI. Trimming removed 7 bases from V and 7 bases from J, with 22 bases in between. The covered CDR3 bases are TGTGCCAGCACTGAGGCAGTAATCGTATCGGGTGAA. It encodes CASTEAVIVSGE. The whole CDR3 sequence reads CASTEAVIVSGEAFF.

In terms of frequency, this clone is medium-sized (0.01 to 0.1%). The read falls 3 residues short of the CDR3 end, and the missing part is taken from the germline J gene. This chain connects TRBV30 to TRBJ2-1, with D possibly being TRBD2 (7 bases). With 8 bases removed from V and 4 bases from J, the gap between germline ends came to 9 bases. Germline CDR1 GTSNPN, CDR2 SVGIG (reference sequence). The CDR3 has 11 amino acids. The CDR3 bases that were read are TGTGCCGGGGGGGCGTACAATGAG. It specifies CAGGAYNE. In full, the CDR3 is CAGGAYNEQFF.

Measured by frequency, this clone is medium-sized. Read data end 3 residues before the CDR3 end; the end is taken from the germline J gene. The chain joins TRBV10-1 to TRBJ1-3, with 7 positions matching TRBD1. CDR3 length: 14 amino acids. J gave up 2 bases and V 10 bases, and 8 bases lay outside the gene matches. The germline V gene encodes CDR1 WNHNN and CDR2 SYGVQD (reference sequence). CDR3: CATPQGVTGNTIYF. CDR3 DNA (partial): TGCGCCACCCCCCAGGGGGTGACTGGAAACACC.

Concerning this clone: The read halts 3 residues ahead of the CDR3 end, with the missing end drawn from the germline J gene. V and J are TRBV19 and TRBJ1-1; a weak D match, TRBD1 (5 bases). V lost 3 bases, J lost 7 bases, and 24 bases lay in between. This CDR3 region has 17 residues. The germline gives CDR1 LNHDA, CDR2 SQIVND (reference sequence). The CDR3 reads CASSISGLLGVANEAFF. The covered CDR3 bases are TGTGCCAGTAGTATCTCGGGACTCTTGGGGGTGGCAAATGAA.

As regards this clone: The CDR3 extends 3 residues past the end of the read, so its final part is completed from the germline J gene. This chain connects TRBV7-2 to TRBJ2-7; the match to TRBD2 covers 7 bases. V gave up 4 bases and J gave up 1 base; unmatched junction bases: 4. From germline, CDR1 is SGHTA and CDR2 FQGNSA. CDR3 size: 14 residues. This CDR3 reads CASSSRTSSYEQYF. CDR3 DNA, as far as it was read: TGTGCCAGCAGCTCAAGGACTAGTTCCTACGAG. The full variable domain, with the rest looked up from reference TRBV7-2 and TRBJ2-7, is GAGVSQSPSNKVTEKGKDVELRCDPISGHTALYWYRQSLGQGLEFLIYFQGNSAPDKSGLPSDRFSAERTGGSVSTLTIQRTQQEDSAVYLCASSSRTSSYEQYFGPGTRLTVT.

Measured by frequency, this clone is medium-sized (0.01 to 0.1%). The read ends 3 residues before the CDR3 terminus; that terminus is restored from the germline J gene. The chain recombines TRBV5-1 with TRBJ2-7, with 10 bases aligning to TRBD1. The J segment lost 4 bases and the V segment lost 3 bases, leaving 7 bases of the junction unmatched. The germline CDR1 and CDR2 sequences are SGHRS and YFSETQ. The CDR3 runs to 15 residues. The chain's CDR3 is CASSSPGTGVYEQYF. CDR3 bases read: TGCGCCAGCAGCTCCCCCGGGACAGGGGTTTACGAG.

About this clone itself: Read data end 3 residues before the CDR3 end; the end is taken from the germline J gene. The gene calls are TRBV2 and TRBJ1-4; TRBD1 matches 10 bases. V shed 6 bases and J 8 bases; nucleotides not matched to a gene: 6. Germline CDR1 is SNHLY and CDR2 is FYNNEI. The CDR3 contains 14 residues. The CDR3: CASSVGQGLEKLFF. CDR3 DNA, as far as it was read: TGTGCCAGCAGCGTGGGACAGGGGCTAGAAAAA.

About this clone itself: The read ends 3 residues shy of where the CDR3 ends; the end is completed using the germline J gene. The V gene is TRBV5-1, the J gene TRBJ2-2, with a possible D match to TRBD2 (6 bases). This CDR3 is 17 amino acids long. V gave up 0 bases and J gave up 4 bases, with 16 bases separating them. The germline V gene encodes CDR1 SGHRS and CDR2 YFSETQ. The CDR3 reads CASSLDVSGWSTGELFF. Incomplete CDR3 DNA: TGCGCCAGCAGCTTGGATGTGAGCGGGTGGAGCACCGGGGAG.

By frequency, this clone is medium-sized (0.01 to 0.1%). The read is 3 residues too short to cover the CDR3 end, so that end is filled in from the germline J gene. The chain carries TRBV7-2 and TRBJ1-1, with 7 nucleotides matching TRBD1. The CDR3 has 14 residues. Germline V lookup: CDR1 SGHTA, CDR2 FQGNSA. Trimming removed 5 bases from V and 1 base from J; junction bases left unmatched: 4. The CDR3 region is CASSEDRSNTEAFF. Incomplete CDR3 DNA: TGTGCCAGCAGCGAGGACAGGTCGAACACTGAA.

By frequency, this clone registers medium-sized (0.01 to 0.1%). The CDR3 end is not reached by the read, which stops 3 residues before it; the germline J gene fills it in. The gene calls are TRBV6-1 and TRBJ2-7, with 8 positions matching TRBD2. CDR1 is MNHNS and CDR2 is SASEGT in the germline V gene. The length of the CDR3 is 15 residues. The J segment lost 0 bases and the V segment lost 2 bases, leaving 3 bases of the junction unmatched. CDR3 region: CASSEPSGSSYEQYF. CDR3 bases read: TGTGCCAGCAGTGAACCGAGCGGGAGCTCCTACGAG.

This clone is classed as medium-sized by frequency. The CDR3 end lies 3 residues beyond the end of the read and is filled in from the germline J gene. The rearrangement joins TRBV9 to TRBJ2-1; D possibly corresponds to TRBD2 (7 bases). This CDR3 is 16 amino acids long. The germline CDR1 and CDR2 sequences are SGDLS and YYNGEE. The V end was cut by 1 base, the J end by 6 bases, with 17 bases between. CDR3 amino acids: CASSVWGGGGTNEQFF. The sequenced part of the CDR3 DNA is TGTGCCAGCAGCGTATGGGGAGGGGGAGGGACCAATGAG.

This clone is classed as medium-sized (0.01 to 0.1%) by frequency. The read gets to within 3 residues of the CDR3 end, and the germline J gene fills in the rest. The rearrangement uses TRBV12-3 or TRBV12-4 and TRBJ1-6; D uncertain. Between the trimmed V and J ends, which lost 3 bases and 9 bases, there was a span of 3 bases. This CDR3 is built from 11 residues. The CDR3 bases that were read are TGTGCCAGCAGTTTCGGTTCACCC. Translating gives CASSFGSP. The complete CDR3 sequence is CASSFGSPLHF.